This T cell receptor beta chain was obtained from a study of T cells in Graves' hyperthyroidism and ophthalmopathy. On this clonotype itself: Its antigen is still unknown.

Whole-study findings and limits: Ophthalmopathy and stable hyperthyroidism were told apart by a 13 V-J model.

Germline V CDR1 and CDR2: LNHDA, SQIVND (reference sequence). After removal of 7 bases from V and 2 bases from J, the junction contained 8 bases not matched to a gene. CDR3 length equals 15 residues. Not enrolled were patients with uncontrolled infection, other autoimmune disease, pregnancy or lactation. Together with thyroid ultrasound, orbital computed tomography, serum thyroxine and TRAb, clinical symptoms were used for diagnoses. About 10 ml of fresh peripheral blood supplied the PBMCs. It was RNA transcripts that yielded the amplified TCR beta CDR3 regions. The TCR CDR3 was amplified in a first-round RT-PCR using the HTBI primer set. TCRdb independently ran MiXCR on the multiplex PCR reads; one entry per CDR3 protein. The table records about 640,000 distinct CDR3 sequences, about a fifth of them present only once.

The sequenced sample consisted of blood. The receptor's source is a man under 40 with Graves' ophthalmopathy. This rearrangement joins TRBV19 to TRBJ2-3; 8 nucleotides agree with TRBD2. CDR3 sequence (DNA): TGTGCCAGTACGAAGACTAGCGCCTACACAGATACGCAGTATTTT. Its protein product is CASTKTSAYTDTQYF.